This TCR beta chain came from a study of blood T cell repertoires in COVID-19. Overall study context: The cDNA or gDNA used as material had been derived from T cells, B-cell-depleted T cells, or PBMCs.

Measured with immunoSEQ multiplex PCR; TCRdb has only the in-frame clones, and not every one. The profile covers about 180,000 clones, with roughly 88% appearing a single time and more than 7.5% taken by the ten largest. Remarks on this clone: Other DNA sequences of this sample code for an identical CDR3.

Membership in each cohort depended on participant-reported clinical history. What the recovered Cohort 3 donors had was two negative PCRs, clearance, or symptom resolution. V gave up 1 base and J gave up 6 bases, with 6 bases separating them. Germline assignment: CDR1 LNHDA and CDR2 SQIVND (reference sequence). The CDR3 runs to 12 residues. The chain employs TRBV19 and TRBJ1-2, with D possibly TRBD1 on 5 matching bases. The receptor was derived from a woman in her 30s who had recovered from COVID-19. The sequencing input was PBMCs or T cells enriched from blood (not recorded which). CDR3 DNA sequence: TGTGCCAGTAGTATAGCGGGGGATGGCTACACCTTC. This encodes CASSIAGDGYTF.